Presented here are 11 T cell receptor beta chains from one specimen sequenced in a study of blood T cell repertoires in COVID-19. Repertoires were generated with immunoSEQ multiplex PCR, while TCRdb's copy carries only in-frame clones and drops some. The table shows nearly 400,000 clones, with 89% occurring only once. The sequenced sample was PBMCs or T cells enriched from blood (not recorded which). These receptors were obtained from a woman in her thirties who had recovered from COVID-19.

The chain links TRBV4-1 to TRBJ2-5, with D unresolved. Germline-derived CDR1 and CDR2 are MGHRA and YSYEKL. Trimming took off 1 base at V and 4 bases at J, with 7 bases between the two ends. The CDR3 sequence is 13 residues long. The CDR3 reads CASSQAIGETQYF. For the CDR3, the DNA is TGCGCCAGCAGCCAAGCTATCGGAGAGACCCAGTACTTC.

The V call is TRBV2, the J call TRBJ1-6; 7 positions match TRBD1. V shed 2 bases, J shed 6 bases, and the junction held 4 bases outside the gene matches. Germline CDR1 SNHLY, CDR2 FYNNEI. CDR3 length equals 15 residues. CDR3 bases: TGTGCCAGCAGTGAATGGGGGACAGTTAATTCACCCCTCCACTTT. Its protein is CASSEWGTVNSPLHF. The full variable domain, its missing parts supplied by reference TRBV2 and TRBJ1-6, is EPEVTQTPSHQVTQMGQEVILRCVPISNHLYFYWYRQILGQKVEFLVSFYNNEISEKSEIFDDQFSVERPDGSNFTLKIRSTKLEDSAMYFCASSEWGTVNSPLHFGNGTRLTVT.

The chain uses TRBV5-1 and TRBJ1-6; the match to TRBD1 covers 7 bases. The CDR3 runs to 14 residues. Germline-derived CDR1 and CDR2 are SGHRS and YFSETQ. Trimming took 4 bases from V and 13 from J; bases not matched to a gene: 11. The CDR3 DNA reads as TGCGCCAGCAGCACCGGGACAGTCGAGACGCCCCTCCACTTT. It encodes CASSTGTVETPLHF.

This chain joins TRBV13 and TRBJ1-5, with 10 bases that match TRBD1. The CDR3 has 15 amino acids. CDR1 PRHDT and CDR2 FYEKMQ come from the germline V gene (reference sequence). With V trimmed by 4 bases and J by 3 bases, 3 bases remained unmatched. The CDR3 is CASSWGTGDNQPQHF. The CDR3 coding sequence is TGTGCCAGCAGCTGGGGGACAGGGGACAATCAGCCCCAGCATTTT. The entire variable domain, with the rest obtained from reference TRBV13 and TRBJ1-5, is as follows: AAGVIQSPRHLIKEKRETATLKCYPIPRHDTVYWYQQGPGQDPQFLISFYEKMQSDKGSIPDRFSAQQFSDYHSELNMSSLELGDSALYFCASSWGTGDNQPQHFGDGTRLSIL.

V and J are TRBV5-6 and TRBJ2-7; the D gene is possibly TRBD2 (5 bases). Trimming shortened V by 1 base and J by 6 bases, and 8 bases separated the two germline ends. This CDR3 is 12 amino acids long. The germline V gene encodes CDR1 SGHDT and CDR2 YYEEEE. The DNA for the CDR3 is TGTGCCAGCAGCTTGCGAGGGTTCGAGCAGTACTTC. Protein product: CASSLRGFEQYF.

The chain has TRBV5-6 and TRBJ2-6; D is possibly TRBD2 (6 bases). Between the trimmed V and J ends, which lost 3 bases and 4 bases, there was a span of 23 bases. The CDR3 is 19 residues long. Germline CDR1 and CDR2: SGHDT and YYEEEE. The CDR3 DNA sequence: TGTGCCAGCAGCTCAATGACCGGGGGTTATCCGTCCGGGGCCAACGTCCTGACTTTC. Its translation: CASSSMTGGYPSGANVLTF.

This clone showed up just a few times. CDR3 sequence (DNA): TGTGCCACCAGTGATCGCGGCCCTAGCGGGTACAATGAGCAGTTCTTC. Translation: CATSDRGPSGYNEQFF. The J gene is TRBJ2-1, the V gene TRBV24-1; 8 positions agree with TRBD2. The CDR3 runs to 16 residues. Germline assignment: CDR1 KGHDR and CDR2 SFDVKD. Losses at the gene ends were 3 bases for V and 4 bases for J; bases not matched to a gene: 7.

The chain is built from TRBV19 and TRBJ2-1, with 9 positions matching TRBD2. From germline, CDR1 is LNHDA and CDR2 SQIVND (reference sequence). V trimming: 5 bases; J trimming: 4 bases; junction bases outside the gene matches: 9. CDR3 length: 16 residues. The CDR3 reads CASSPRLAVTYNEQFF. The CDR3 nucleotides read TGTGCCAGTAGTCCGAGACTAGCGGTAACATACAATGAGCAGTTCTTC. The full variable domain, rest sourced from reference TRBV19 and TRBJ2-1, is DGGITQSPKYLFRKEGQNVTLSCEQNLNHDAMYWYRQDPGQGLRLIYYSQIVNDFQKGDIAEGYSVSREKKESFPLTVTSAQKNPTAFYLCASSPRLAVTYNEQFFGPGTRLTVL.

The chain joins TRBV4-1 to TRBJ1-2; no definite D call. V lost 2 bases, J lost 5 bases, and 9 bases lay in between. The CDR3 has 13 amino acids. From germline, CDR1 is MGHRA and CDR2 YSYEKL. For the CDR3, the DNA is TGCGCCAGCAGCCAAATACCACGGTATGGCTACACCTTC. This codes for CASSQIPRYGYTF.

This chain joins TRBV30 and TRBJ1-3; D is ambiguous. The CDR3 has 16 residues. Trimming stripped 2 bases from V and 2 bases from J, with 16 bases between. Per germline, CDR1 GTSNPN and CDR2 SVGIG (reference sequence). The CDR3 loop reads CAWSKFLGVPGNTIYF. CDR3 nucleotides: TGTGCCTGGAGTAAATTTTTGGGAGTCCCTGGAAACACCATATATTTT.

The CDR3 spells CASSMTWNTEAFF. The CDR3, as DNA: TGTGCCAGTAGTATGACATGGAACACTGAAGCTTTCTTT. The genes are TRBV19 and TRBJ1-1, with unresolved D. CDR1 is LNHDA, CDR2 SQIVND, per germline (reference sequence). V lost 3 bases and J lost 1, with 6 bases in between. The CDR3 consists of 13 residues.